This T cell receptor beta chain originates from a study of T cell repertoires in Merkel cell carcinoma (dated by TCRdb to between 2018 and 2021). Regarding the study in general: The study excluded patients who had received intralesional immunotherapy or systemic immune checkpoint blockade before the biopsy. To be included, a participant needed a diagnosis of MCPyV-positive Merkel cell carcinoma and tumor-infiltrating lymphocytes that had been successfully expanded in vitro. MCPyV-specific clonotypes were first defined by tetramer sorting, cloning and paired TCR sequencing of expanded tumor-infiltrating lymphocytes.

In the case of this clone: Its antigen is unknown. Per-nucleotide qualities are absent, and no much larger clonotype sits a single base away.

Each study subject had MCPyV-positive Merkel cell carcinoma confirmed by biopsy and had serum antibodies to T-antigen that tested positive. Genomic DNA was extracted from more than five adjacent 10-micron frozen tumor sections without any cell sorting or culture. Roughly 5 x 5 x 5 mm of tumor biopsy tissue was frozen in optimal cutting temperature compound. Hematoxylin and eosin scout sections confirmed abundant Merkel cell carcinoma and infiltrating cells in the frozen biopsy. TRB CDR3 sequencing and data processing of tumor genomic DNA were performed with the immunoSEQ assay. TCRdb retrieved this table from immuneACCESS and kept in-frame rearrangements only. Not all clones are present; in checked studies, unresolved V genes account for under half, and no reason is known for the remainder. The sample table holds more than 12,000 clones, of which approximately 73% were seen once. Clones ranked in the top ten supply 17% of the sample.

From the cysteine through the phenylalanine, the CDR3 covers 13 amino acids. The sequence is cut down to CDR3 DNA, 39 bases in frame from base 1. The junction carries 6 bases between V and J, which are trimmed by 2 bases and 2 bases respectively. The CDR1 and CDR2 encoded by the germline V gene are SGHNT and YENEEA. General conclusions and limits of the study: No normal tissue biopsies were studied.

The rearranged chain carries TRBV11-3 and TRBJ1-1; the D gene is unclear. The sample taken for sequencing was tumor tissue. This receptor was obtained from an adult with Merkel cell carcinoma. The CDR3 amino acid sequence is: CASSLMRNTEAFF. The DNA reads as follows: TGTGCCAGCAGCTTAATGCGTAACACTGAAGCTTTCTTT.